This T cell receptor (beta chain) emerged from a study of blood T cell repertoires in COVID-19. Study summary: PBMCs, B-cell-depleted T cells, or T cells provided the cDNA or gDNA that made up the material.

Some clones are missing from TCRdb's copy, which holds only in-frame ones; the method was immunoSEQ multiplex PCR. The data contain 270,000 or so clones, roughly 88% of them singletons. This CDR3 has 15 amino acids. Unmatched junction bases numbered 7, after V lost 2 bases and J lost 7 bases. In germline, CDR1 is SNHLY, CDR2 FYNNEI. The TCR comes from a woman aged 40 to 55 with acute COVID-19. The sequencing sample was made of PBMCs or T cells enriched from blood (not recorded which). This chain uses TRBV2 with TRBJ2-1, with 8 bases identical to TRBD2. CDR3 region: CASSENGRARNEQFF. CDR3 DNA: TGTGCCAGCAGTGAAAACGGGAGGGCCCGGAATGAGCAGTTCTTC.